This T cell receptor (beta chain) is drawn from a study of T cells in Graves' hyperthyroidism and ophthalmopathy. This clonotype has a count of ten or more. There were TCR beta CDR3 regions amplified from RNA transcripts. In the first-round RT-PCR of the TCR CDR3, the HTBI primer set was used. TCRdb re-called the multiplex PCR reads with MiXCR, one entry per CDR3 protein. Of about 300,000 distinct CDR3 sequences detected, about 25% appear once; the ten largest clones hold roughly a quarter. Germline-derived CDR1 and CDR2 are GTSNPN and SVGIG (reference sequence). Trimming stripped 0 bases from V and 3 bases from J, with 8 bases between. The CDR3 is made up of 13 amino acids.

The rearrangement links TRBV30 to TRBJ1-1, with D unclear. This receptor was taken from a middle-aged man with Graves' hyperthyroidism that later progressed to Graves' ophthalmopathy. Material for sequencing was blood. The CDR3 coding sequence is TGTGCCTGGAGTGTCAGGAGGGACACTGAAGCTTTCTTT. Residues: CAWSVRRDTEAFF.